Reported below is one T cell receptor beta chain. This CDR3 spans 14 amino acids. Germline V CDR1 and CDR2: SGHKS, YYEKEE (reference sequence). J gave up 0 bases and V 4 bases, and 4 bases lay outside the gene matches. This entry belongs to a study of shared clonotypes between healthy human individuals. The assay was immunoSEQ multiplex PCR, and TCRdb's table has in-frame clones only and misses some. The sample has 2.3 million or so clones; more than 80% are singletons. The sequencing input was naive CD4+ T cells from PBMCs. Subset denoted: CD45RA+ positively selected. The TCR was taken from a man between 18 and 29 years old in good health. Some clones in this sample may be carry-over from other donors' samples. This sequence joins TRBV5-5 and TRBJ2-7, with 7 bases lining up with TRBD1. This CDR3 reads CASSPGQTSYEQYF. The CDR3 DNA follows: TGTGCCAGCAGCCCGGGACAGACCTCCTACGAGCAGTACTTC.